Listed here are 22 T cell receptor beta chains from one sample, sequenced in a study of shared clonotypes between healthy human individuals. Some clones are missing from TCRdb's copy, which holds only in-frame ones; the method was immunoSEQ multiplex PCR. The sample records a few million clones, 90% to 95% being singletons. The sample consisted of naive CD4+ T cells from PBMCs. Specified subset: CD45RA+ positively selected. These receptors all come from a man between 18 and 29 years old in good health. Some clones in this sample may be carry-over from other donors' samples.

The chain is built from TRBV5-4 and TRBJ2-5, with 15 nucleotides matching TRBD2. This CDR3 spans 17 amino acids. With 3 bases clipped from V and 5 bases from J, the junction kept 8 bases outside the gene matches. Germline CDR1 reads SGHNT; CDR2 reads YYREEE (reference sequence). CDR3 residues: CASSWTSGRAEVETQYF. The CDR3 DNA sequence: TGTGCCAGCAGCTGGACTAGCGGGAGGGCGGAGGTTGAGACCCAGTACTTC.

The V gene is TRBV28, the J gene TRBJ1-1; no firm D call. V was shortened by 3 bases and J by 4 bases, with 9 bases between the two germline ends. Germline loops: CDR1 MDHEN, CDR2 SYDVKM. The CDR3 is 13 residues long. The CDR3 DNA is TGTGCCAGCAGTTTGCCCATAGGCACTGAAGCTTTCTTT. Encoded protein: CASSLPIGTEAFF.

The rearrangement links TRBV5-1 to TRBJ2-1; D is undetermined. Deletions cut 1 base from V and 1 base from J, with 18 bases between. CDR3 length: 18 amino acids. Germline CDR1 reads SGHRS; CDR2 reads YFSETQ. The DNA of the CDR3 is TGCGCCAGCAGCTTGAGACCCCTGAGAACGGTGTCCTACAATGAGCAGTTCTTC. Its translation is CASSLRPLRTVSYNEQFF.

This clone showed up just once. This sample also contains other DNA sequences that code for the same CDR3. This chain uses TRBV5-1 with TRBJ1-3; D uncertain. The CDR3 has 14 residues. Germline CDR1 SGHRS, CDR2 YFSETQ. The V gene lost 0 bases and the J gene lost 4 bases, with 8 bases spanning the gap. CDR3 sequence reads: CASSLAFSGNTIYF. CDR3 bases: TGCGCCAGCAGCTTGGCTTTCTCCGGAAACACCATATATTTT.

The CDR3 region is CALTPPGTGDYSTEAFF. DNA for the CDR3: TGTGCCCTTACCCCCCCCGGGACAGGCGACTACTCCACTGAAGCTTTCTTT. V and J are TRBV28 and TRBJ1-1, with TRBD1 identical over 8 bases. Trimming took 11 bases from V and 4 from J; bases not matched to a gene: 21. Germline values: CDR1 MDHEN, CDR2 SYDVKM. There are 17 residues in the CDR3.

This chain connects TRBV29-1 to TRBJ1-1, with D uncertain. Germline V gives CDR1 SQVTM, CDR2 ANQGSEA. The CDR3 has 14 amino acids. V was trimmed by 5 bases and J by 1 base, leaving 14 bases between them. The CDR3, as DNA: TGCAGCGTTAAATGGACGGAACCGAACACTGAAGCTTTCTTT. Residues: CSVKWTEPNTEAFF. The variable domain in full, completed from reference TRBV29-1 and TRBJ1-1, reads SAVISQKPSRDICQRGTSLTIQCQVDSQVTMMFWYRQQPGQSLTLIATANQGSEATYESGFVIDKFPISRPNLTFSTLTVSNMSPEDSSIYLCSVKWTEPNTEAFFGQGTRLTVV.

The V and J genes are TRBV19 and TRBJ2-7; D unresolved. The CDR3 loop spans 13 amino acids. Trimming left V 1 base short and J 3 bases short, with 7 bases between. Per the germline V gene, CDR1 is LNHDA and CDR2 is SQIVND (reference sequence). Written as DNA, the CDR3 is TGTGCCAGTAGTATAGCTTCGGGCTACGAGCAGTACTTC. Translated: CASSIASGYEQYF.

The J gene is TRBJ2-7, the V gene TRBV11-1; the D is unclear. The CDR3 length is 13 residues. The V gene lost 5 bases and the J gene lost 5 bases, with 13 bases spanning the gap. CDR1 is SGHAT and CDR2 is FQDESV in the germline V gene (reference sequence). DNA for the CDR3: TGTGCCAGCAGCATGGGAATGAGCCACGAGCAGTACTTC. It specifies CASSMGMSHEQYF.

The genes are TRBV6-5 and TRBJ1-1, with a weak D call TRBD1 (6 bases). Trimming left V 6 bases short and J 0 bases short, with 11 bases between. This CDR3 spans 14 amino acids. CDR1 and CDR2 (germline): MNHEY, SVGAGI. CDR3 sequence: CASRQDRLNTEAFF. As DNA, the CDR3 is TGTGCCAGCAGACAGGACAGACTGAACACTGAAGCTTTCTTT.

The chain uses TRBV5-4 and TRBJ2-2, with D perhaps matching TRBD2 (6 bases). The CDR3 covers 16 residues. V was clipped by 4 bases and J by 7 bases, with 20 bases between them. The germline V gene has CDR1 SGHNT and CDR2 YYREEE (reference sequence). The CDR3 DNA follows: TGTGCCAGCAGCCCCCACGGCGGGATTGAGGGCGGGGAGCTGTTTTTT. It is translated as CASSPHGGIEGGELFF.

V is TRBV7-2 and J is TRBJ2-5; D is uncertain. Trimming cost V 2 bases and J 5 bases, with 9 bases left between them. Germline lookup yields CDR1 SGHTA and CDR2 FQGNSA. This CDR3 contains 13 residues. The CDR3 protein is CASSLFKRETQYF. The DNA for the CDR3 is TGTGCCAGCAGCTTATTCAAACGGGAGACCCAGTACTTC.

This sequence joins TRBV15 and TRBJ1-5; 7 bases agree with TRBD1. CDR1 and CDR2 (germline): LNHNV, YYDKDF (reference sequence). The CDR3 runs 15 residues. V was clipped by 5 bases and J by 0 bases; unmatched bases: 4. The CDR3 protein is CATSGTAYSNQPQHF. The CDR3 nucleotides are TGTGCCACCAGCGGGACAGCGTATAGCAATCAGCCCCAGCATTTT.

CDR3 nucleotide sequence: TGTGCCACCAGCAGCACGACAGGGACAGAGACCCAGTACTTC. The encoded protein is CATSSTTGTETQYF. The chain joins TRBV15 to TRBJ2-5, with TRBD1 matching over 7 bases. The J segment lost 4 bases and the V segment lost 3 bases, leaving 5 bases of the junction unmatched. The CDR3 is made up of 14 amino acids. Germline assignment: CDR1 LNHNV and CDR2 YYDKDF (reference sequence).

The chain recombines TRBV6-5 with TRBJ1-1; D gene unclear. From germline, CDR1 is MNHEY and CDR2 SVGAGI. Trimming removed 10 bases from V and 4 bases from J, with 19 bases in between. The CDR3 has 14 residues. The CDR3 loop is CATVSGPAGTEAFF. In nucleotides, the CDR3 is TGTGCCACCGTCTCGGGCCCTGCGGGCACTGAAGCTTTCTTT.

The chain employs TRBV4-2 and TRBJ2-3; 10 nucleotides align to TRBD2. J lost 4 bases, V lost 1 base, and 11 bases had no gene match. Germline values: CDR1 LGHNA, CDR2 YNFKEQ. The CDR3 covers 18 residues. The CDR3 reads CASSQVSSGSFRADTQYF. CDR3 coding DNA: TGTGCCAGCAGCCAAGTATCTAGCGGGAGCTTCAGAGCAGATACGCAGTATTTT.

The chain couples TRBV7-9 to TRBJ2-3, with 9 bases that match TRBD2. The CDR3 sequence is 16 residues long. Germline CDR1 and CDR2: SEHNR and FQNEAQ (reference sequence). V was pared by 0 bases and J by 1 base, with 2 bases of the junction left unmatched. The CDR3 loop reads CASSLASGRRTDTQYF. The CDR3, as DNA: TGTGCCAGCAGCTTAGCTAGCGGGAGACGCACAGATACGCAGTATTTT.

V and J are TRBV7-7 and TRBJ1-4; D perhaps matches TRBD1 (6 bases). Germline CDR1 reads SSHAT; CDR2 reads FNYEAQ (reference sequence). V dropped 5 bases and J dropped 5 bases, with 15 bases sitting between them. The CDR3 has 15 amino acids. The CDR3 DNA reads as TGTGCCAGCAGCCCAGGGGCCCGGGCGAATGAAAAACTGTTTTTT. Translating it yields CASSPGARANEKLFF.

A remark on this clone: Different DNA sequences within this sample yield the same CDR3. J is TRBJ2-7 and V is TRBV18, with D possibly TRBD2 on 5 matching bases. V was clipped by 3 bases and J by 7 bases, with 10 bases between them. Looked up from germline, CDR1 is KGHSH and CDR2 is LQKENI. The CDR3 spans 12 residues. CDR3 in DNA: TGTGCCAGCTCACCGGCCCCGGGGGAGCAGTACTTC. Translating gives CASSPAPGEQYF.

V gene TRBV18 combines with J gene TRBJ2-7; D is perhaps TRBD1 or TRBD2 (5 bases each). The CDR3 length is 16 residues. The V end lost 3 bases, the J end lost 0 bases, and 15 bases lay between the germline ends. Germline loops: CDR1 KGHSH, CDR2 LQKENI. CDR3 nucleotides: TGTGCCAGCTCACCGTGGGGCTCTAGCAGCTCCTACGAGCAGTACTTC. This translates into CASSPWGSSSSYEQYF. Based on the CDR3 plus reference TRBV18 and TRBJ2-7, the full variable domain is NAGVMQNPRHLVRRRGQEARLRCSPMKGHSHVYWYRQLPEEGLKFMVYLQKENIIDESGMPKERFSAEFPKEGPSILRIQQVVRGDSAAYFCASSPWGSSSSYEQYFGPGTRLTVT.

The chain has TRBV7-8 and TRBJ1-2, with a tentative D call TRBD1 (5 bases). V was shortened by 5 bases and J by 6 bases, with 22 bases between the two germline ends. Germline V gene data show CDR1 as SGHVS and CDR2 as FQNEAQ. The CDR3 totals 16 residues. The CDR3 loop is CASSRTINGQGHGYTF. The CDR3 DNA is TGTGCCAGCAGCCGAACCATCAACGGGCAGGGCCATGGCTACACCTTC.

CDR3 in DNA: TGTGCCAGCAGCAGAGACGGTAAAGCTTTCTTT. It specifies CASSRDGKAFF. The J gene is TRBJ1-1, the V gene TRBV5-6; D is ambiguous. From germline, CDR1 is SGHDT and CDR2 YYEEEE. This CDR3 has 11 residues. Trimming removed 4 bases at V and 9 bases at J, with 10 bases between. The variable domain in full, completed from reference TRBV5-6 and TRBJ1-1, reads DAGVTQSPTHLIKTRGQQVTLRCSPKSGHDTVSWYQQALGQGPQFIFQYYEEEERQRGNFPDRFSGHQFPNYSSELNVNALLLGDSALYLCASSRDGKAFFGQGTRLTVV.

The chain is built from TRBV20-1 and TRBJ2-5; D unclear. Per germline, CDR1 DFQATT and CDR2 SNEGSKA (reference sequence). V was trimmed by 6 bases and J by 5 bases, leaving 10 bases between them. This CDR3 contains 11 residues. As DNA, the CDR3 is TGCAGTGCCACAGAGAGGGAGACCCAGTACTTC. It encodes CSATERETQYF.